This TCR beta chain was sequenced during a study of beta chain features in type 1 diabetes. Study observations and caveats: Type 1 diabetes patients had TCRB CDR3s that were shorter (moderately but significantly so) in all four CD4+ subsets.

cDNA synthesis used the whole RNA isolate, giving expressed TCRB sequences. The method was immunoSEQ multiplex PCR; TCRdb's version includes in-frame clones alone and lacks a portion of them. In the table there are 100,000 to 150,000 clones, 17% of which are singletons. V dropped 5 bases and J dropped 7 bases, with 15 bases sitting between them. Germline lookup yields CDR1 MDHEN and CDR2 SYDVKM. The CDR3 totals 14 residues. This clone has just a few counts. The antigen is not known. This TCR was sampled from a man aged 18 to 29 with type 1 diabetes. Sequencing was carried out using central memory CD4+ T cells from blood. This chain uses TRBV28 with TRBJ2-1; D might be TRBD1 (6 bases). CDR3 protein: CASSQPMGANEQFF. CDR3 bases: TGTGCCAGCAGTCAACCGATGGGGGCGAATGAGCAGTTCTTC.